This section outlines one T cell receptor (beta chain) sequence together with its context. This clonotype was found once. What this receptor recognizes is not known. Per-base quality was not reported, and no clone a single base away is much larger than it. Support from one read is weak. Library preparation was by 5' RACE. Instrument on record: Illumina HiSeq 2500. The second PCR ran for roughly 6 to 11 cycles and used a J-beta primer mix along with a sample-barcoded 5' primer. A template-switch 5' adaptor carrying 12 random nucleotides introduced a unique molecular identifier onto each TCR beta cDNA molecule. Each sample yielded at least 2.5 million CDR3-containing paired-end reads. First-strand cDNA synthesis was performed from all RNA using the Mint cDNA synthesis kit, with priming by a TRBC-specific oligonucleotide. All cDNA was treated with uracil-DNA glycosylase and then went through a first 18-cycle PCR with the universal primers M1SS and BC2_uni_R. Concerning the study's data processing: For normalization, 1 million high-quality reads, each with a distinct molecular identifier, were randomly selected from each sample. Reads with shared molecular identifiers were discarded instead of being binned into consensus sequences. CDR3 identification, clonotype clustering and error correction used MiTCR with a Q25 quality threshold and the strictest error-elimination algorithm. Lower-bound total TCR beta diversity was estimated with a nonparametric unseen species model using Euler transformation. Using fastp trimming at Q25 and MiXCR clonotype assembly, TCRdb reanalyzed the public sequencing data and kept in-frame beta chains. Here each entry gathers all rows of one CDR3 protein and keeps the most common genes and DNA. The V and J calls come from TCRdb's annotation, not from the publication. The sample table lists about 1.6 million distinct CDR3 sequences, roughly 30% of them with a count of one. The ten most abundant clones make up 11% of the sample.

The sample comes from a study of blood T cells in healthy people across ages (dated by TCRdb to the mid-2010s). A note on the overall study: In model experiments, template switching captured about one uniquely barcoded TCR beta cDNA molecule for every two T cells. Using deep sequencing normalized with unique cDNA molecular identifiers, the study measured how TCR beta repertoire diversity changes with age. Using the same blood draw, the study looked at two additional independent replicas of 1 million unique cDNA reads for two donors, one aged 18 to 30 and the other aged 80 or older. Four age groups were formed from the donors: young (average about 17 years), middle-aged (more than 35), aged (around 62) and long-lived (about 80). To avoid experimental bias, donors of different ages were distributed randomly across sequencing lanes.

Overall study results and their limits: Conclusive comparison of naive and antigen-experienced compartments was prevented by the profiling of bulk unsorted PBMCs. Compared with the aged group, more naive CD4+ T cells, fewer expanded clones and increased TCR diversity were shown by the long-lived group, suggesting age selection. Estimates of total diversity from one million sequenced T cells were regarded as lower bounds and underestimates. A strong correlation was found between observed TCR beta diversity and the percentage of naive T cells measured by flow cytometry. Because donor CMV infection status was unknown, age-related changes in expanded clonotypes were potentially confounded. Observed TCR beta diversity per million T cells fell roughly linearly with age, and a significant reduction was already apparent by age approximately 41.

The CDR3 holds 13 amino acids from the cysteine to the phenylalanine. Solely the CDR3 DNA is kept, with 39 bases framed from the first base. Trimming at the junction amounts to 2 bases on V and 4 bases on J, and the germline ends lie 9 bases apart. Per the germline V gene (reference sequence), DFQATT is the CDR1 and SNEGSKA is the CDR2. Systemically healthy Caucasian individuals from Russia, around 38 in total and aged about 6 to 100 years, were included as donors. Roughly 9 milliliters of peripheral blood were drawn from each donor into EDTA-treated Vacutainer tubes. PBMCs were isolated by Ficoll-Paque density-gradient centrifugation, with at least 7 million obtained per sample. Total RNA, at least 6 micrograms per sample, was extracted from PBMCs with Trizol reagent. The percentages of naive CD45RAhigh/CD27high T cells were determined by flow cytometry on a PBMC aliquot from every donor.

This receptor chain uses TRBV20-1 and TRBJ1-5, with no confidently assigned D gene. The sequencing input was blood. This TCR was recovered from a young woman in good health. The sequence in DNA is TGCAGTGCTAGAAGGGTTAAAAATCAGCCCCAGCATTTT. Translation gives CSARRVKNQPQHF.